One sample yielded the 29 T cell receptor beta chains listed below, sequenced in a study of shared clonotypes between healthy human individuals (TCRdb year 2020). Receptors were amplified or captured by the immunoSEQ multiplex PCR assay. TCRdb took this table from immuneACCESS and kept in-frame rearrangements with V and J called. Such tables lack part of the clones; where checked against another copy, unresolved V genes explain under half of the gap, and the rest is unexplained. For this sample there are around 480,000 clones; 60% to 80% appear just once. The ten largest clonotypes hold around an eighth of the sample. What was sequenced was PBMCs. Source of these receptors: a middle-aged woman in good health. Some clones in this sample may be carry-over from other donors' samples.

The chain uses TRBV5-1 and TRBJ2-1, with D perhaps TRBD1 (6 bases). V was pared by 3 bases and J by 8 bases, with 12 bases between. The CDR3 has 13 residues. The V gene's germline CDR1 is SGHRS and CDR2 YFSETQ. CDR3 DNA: TGCGCCAGCAGCTGGACAGCTTTCGATGAGCAGTTCTTC. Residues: CASSWTAFDEQFF.

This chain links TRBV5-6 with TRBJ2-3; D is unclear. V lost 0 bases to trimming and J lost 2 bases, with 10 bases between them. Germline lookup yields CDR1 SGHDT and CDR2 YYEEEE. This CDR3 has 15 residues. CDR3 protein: CASSLVRKNTDTQYF. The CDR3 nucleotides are TGTGCCAGCAGCTTGGTGCGGAAGAACACAGATACGCAGTATTTT.

The CDR3 reads CASNRGREEKLFF. The CDR3 region has the DNA TGTGCCAGCAACAGGGGGCGTGAAGAAAAACTGTTTTTT. This sequence joins TRBV7-9 and TRBJ1-4, with 9 nucleotides matching TRBD1. The trim removed 7 bases at V and 8 bases at J, leaving 5 bases unmatched. CDR1 and CDR2 (germline): SEHNR, FQNEAQ (reference sequence). The CDR3 runs to 13 residues.

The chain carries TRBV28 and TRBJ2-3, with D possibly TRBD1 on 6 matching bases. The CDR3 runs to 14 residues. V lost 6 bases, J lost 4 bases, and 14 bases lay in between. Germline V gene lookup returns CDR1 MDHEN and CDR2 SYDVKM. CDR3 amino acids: CASSPNRDADTQYF. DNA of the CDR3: TGTGCCAGCAGCCCGAACAGGGACGCAGATACGCAGTATTTT.

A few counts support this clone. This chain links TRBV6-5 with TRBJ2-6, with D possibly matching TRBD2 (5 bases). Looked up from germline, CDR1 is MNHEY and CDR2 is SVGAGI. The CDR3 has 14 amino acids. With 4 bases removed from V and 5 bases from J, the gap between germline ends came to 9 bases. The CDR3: CASSLPGRANVLTF. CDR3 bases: TGTGCCAGCAGTTTGCCCGGGAGGGCCAACGTCCTGACTTTC.

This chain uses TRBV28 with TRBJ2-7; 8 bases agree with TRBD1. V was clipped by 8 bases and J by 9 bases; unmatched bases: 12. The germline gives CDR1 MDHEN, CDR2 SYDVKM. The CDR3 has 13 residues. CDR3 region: CASAPGTGFVQYF. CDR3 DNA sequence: TGTGCCAGCGCGCCCGGGACAGGTTTCGTGCAGTACTTC.

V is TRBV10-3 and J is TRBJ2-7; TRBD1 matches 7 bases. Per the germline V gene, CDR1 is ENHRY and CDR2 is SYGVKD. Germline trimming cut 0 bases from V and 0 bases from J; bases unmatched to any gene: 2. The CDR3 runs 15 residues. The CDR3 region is CAISESTGNSYEQYF. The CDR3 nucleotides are TGTGCCATCAGTGAGTCGACAGGGAACTCCTACGAGCAGTACTTC.

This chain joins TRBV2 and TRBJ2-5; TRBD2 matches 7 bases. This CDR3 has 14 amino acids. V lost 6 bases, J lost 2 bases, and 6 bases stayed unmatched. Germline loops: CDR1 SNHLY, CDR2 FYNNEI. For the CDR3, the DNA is TGTGCCAGCAGGCCCGCTAGCGGACAAGAGACCCAGTACTTC. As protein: CASRPASGQETQYF.

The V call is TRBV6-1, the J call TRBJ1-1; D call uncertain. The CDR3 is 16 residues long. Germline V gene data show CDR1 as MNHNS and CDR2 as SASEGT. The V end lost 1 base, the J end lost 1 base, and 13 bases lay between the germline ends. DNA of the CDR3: TGTGCCAGCAGTGAAGGATGGGGTTCCGAGAACACTGAAGCTTTCTTT. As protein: CASSEGWGSENTEAFF.

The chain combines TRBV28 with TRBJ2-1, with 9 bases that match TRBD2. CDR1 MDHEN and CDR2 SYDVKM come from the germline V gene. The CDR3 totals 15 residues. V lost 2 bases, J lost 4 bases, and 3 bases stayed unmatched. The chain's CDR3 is CASSLAGGLYNEQFF. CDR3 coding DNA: TGTGCCAGCAGTTTAGCGGGAGGGCTATACAATGAGCAGTTCTTC.

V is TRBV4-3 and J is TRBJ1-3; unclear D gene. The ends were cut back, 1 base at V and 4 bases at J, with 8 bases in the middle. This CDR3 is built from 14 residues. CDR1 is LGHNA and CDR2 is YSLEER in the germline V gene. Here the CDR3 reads CASSQGQEGNTIYF. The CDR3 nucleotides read TGCGCCAGCAGCCAAGGACAAGAAGGAAACACCATATATTTT.

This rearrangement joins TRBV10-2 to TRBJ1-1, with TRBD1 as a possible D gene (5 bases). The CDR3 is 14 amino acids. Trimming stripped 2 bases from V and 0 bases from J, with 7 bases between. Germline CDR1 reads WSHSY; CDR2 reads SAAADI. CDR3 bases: TGCGCCAGCAGTGAGACGGACATGAACACTGAAGCTTTCTTT. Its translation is CASSETDMNTEAFF.

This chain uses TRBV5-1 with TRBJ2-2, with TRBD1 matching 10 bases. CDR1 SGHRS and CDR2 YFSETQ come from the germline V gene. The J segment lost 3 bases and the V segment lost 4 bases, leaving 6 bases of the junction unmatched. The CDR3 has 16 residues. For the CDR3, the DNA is TGCGCCAGCAGCAGCGACAGGGGGCAGGACACCGGGGAGCTGTTTTTT. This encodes CASSSDRGQDTGELFF.

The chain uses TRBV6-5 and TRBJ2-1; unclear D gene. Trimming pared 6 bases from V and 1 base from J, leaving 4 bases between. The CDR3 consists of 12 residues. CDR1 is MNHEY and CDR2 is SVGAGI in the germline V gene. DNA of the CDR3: TGTGCCAGCAGGGGGTCCTACAATGAGCAGTTCTTC. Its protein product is CASRGSYNEQFF.

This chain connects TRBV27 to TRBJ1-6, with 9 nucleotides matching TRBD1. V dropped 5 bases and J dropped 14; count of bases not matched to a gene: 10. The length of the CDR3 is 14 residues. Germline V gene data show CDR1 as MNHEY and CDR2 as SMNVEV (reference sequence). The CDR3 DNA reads TGTGCCAGCAGTCCCGGGACAGGGAAGCGATCCCTCCACTTT. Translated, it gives CASSPGTGKRSLHF.

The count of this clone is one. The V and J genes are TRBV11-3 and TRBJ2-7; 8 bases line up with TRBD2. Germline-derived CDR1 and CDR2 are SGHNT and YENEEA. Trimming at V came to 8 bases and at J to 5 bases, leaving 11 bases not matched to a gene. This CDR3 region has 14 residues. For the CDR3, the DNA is TGTGCCAGCGAGGCGAGGAGCGGGAGAAACGAGCAGTACTTC. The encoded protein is CASEARSGRNEQYF.

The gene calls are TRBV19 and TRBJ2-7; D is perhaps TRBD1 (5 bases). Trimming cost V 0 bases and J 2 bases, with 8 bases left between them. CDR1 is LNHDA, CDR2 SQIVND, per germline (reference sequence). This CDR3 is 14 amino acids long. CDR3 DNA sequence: TGTGCCAGTAGTATAGAGGACACAACCTACGAGCAGTACTTC. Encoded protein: CASSIEDTTYEQYF.

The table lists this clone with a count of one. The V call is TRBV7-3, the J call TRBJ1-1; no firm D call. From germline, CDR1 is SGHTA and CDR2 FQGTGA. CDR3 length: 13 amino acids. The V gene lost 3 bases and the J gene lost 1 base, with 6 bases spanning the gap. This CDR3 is CASSFWGNTEAFF. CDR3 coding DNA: TGTGCCAGCAGCTTTTGGGGGAACACTGAAGCTTTCTTT.

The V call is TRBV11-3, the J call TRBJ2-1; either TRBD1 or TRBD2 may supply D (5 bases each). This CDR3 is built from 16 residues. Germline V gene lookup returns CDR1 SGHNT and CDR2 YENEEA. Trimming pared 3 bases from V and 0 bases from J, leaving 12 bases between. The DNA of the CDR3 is TGTGCCAGCAGCTTGGGATGGGGGAGCTCCTACAATGAGCAGTTCTTC. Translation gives CASSLGWGSSYNEQFF. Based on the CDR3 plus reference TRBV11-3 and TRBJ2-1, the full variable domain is EAGVVQSPRYKIIEKKQPVAFWCNPISGHNTLYWYLQNLGQGPELLIRYENEEAVDDSQLPKDRFSAERLKGVDSTLKIQPAELGDSAVYLCASSLGWGSSYNEQFFGPGTRLTVL.

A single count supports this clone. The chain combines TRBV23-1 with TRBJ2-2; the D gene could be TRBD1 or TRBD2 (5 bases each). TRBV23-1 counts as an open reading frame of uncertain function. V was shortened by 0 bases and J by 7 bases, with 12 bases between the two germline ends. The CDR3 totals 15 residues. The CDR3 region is CASSQSKGRNGELFF. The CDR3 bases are TGCGCCAGCAGTCAATCGAAGGGGAGAAACGGGGAGCTGTTTTTT.

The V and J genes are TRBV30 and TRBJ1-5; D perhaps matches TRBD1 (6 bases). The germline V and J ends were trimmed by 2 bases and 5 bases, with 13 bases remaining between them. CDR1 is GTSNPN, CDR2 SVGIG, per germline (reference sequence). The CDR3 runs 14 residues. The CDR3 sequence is CAWSRAAGDQPQHF. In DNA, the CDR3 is TGTGCCTGGAGTCGGGCTGCAGGGGATCAGCCCCAGCATTTT.

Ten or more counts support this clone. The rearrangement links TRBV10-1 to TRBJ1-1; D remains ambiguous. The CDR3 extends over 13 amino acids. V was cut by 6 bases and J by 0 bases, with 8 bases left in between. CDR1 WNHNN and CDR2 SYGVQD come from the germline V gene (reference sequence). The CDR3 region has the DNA TGCGCCAGCAGCGAAAACATGAACACTGAAGCTTTCTTT. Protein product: CASSENMNTEAFF.

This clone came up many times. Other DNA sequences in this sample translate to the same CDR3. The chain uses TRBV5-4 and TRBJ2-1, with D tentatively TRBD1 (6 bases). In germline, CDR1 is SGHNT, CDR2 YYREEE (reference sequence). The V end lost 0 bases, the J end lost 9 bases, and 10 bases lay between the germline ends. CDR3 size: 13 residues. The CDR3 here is CASSLDREGEQFF. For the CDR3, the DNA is TGTGCCAGCAGCTTGGACAGGGAAGGTGAGCAGTTCTTC.

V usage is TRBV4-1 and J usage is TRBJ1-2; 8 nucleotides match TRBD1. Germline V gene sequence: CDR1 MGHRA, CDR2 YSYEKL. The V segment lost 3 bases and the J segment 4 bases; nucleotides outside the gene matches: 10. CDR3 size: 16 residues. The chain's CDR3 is CASSQPDRAVTYGYTF. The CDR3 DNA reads TGCGCCAGCAGCCAGCCGGACAGGGCGGTAACCTATGGCTACACCTTC.

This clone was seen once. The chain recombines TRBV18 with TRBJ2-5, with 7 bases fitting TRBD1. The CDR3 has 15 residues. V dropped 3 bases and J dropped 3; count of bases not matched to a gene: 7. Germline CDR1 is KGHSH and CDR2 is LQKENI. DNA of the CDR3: TGTGCCAGCTCACCGTCCGGGACAGCTAAAGAGACCCAGTACTTC. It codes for CASSPSGTAKETQYF.

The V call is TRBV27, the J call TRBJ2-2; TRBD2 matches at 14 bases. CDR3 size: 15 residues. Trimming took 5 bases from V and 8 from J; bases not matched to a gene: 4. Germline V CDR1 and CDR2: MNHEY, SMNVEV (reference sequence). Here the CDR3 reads CASSHGTSGRGELFF. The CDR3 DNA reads TGTGCCAGCAGTCACGGGACTAGCGGGAGAGGGGAGCTGTTTTTT.

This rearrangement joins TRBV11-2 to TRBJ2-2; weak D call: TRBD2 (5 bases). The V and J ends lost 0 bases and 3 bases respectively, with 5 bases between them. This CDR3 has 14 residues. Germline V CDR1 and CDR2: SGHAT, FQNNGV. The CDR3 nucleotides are TGTGCCAGCAGCTTAGAGGACTACACCGGGGAGCTGTTTTTT. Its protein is CASSLEDYTGELFF.

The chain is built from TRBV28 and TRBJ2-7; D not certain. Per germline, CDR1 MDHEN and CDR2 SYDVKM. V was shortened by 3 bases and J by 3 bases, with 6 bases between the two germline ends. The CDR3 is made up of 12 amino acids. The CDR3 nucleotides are TGTGCCAGCAGTTTGTACTACTACGAGCAGTACTTC. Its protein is CASSLYYYEQYF.

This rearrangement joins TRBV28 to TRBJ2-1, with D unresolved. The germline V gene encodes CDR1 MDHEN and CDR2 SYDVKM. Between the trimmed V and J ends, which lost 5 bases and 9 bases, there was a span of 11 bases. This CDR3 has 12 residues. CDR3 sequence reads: CASSPFGLEQFF. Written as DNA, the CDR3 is TGTGCCAGCAGTCCCTTCGGCCTTGAGCAGTTCTTC.